Listed below are T cell receptor beta chains from one sample, sequenced in a study of blood T cell repertoires in COVID-19. TCRdb's table, derived via immunoSEQ multiplex PCR, lists solely in-frame clones and lacks some. The table includes tens of thousands of clones, 88% detected once. The sequencing sample was made of peripheral blood. These receptors came from a human donor in a cohort sampled during active COVID-19. Each CDR3 is given with its conserved first and last residue. The order of the fields is V gene, J gene, D gene, clone size, CDR3 DNA, CDR3 protein. D genes are given only for firm matches. The size of a clone is reported for some rows only, either as once, few or many, or as a class for expanded clones.

TRBV2	TRBJ2-5	TRBD2	few	TGTGCCAGCAGCGTGGGGGGTAGCGGGAGATACCAAGAGACCCAGTACTTC	CASSVGGSGRYQETQYF
TRBV2	TRBJ2-7	TRBD1	-	TGTGCCAGCCAAACAGGGGCGACCACCTACGAGCAGTACTTC	CASQTGATTYEQYF
TRBV18	TRBJ1-1	-	once	TGTGCCAGCTCACGGACACATAACACTGAAGCTTTCTTT	CASSRTHNTEAFF
TRBV4-1	TRBJ2-7	TRBD2	once	TGCGCCAGCAGCCCGTTTAGCGGGGGGACCTACGAGCAGTACTTC	CASSPFSGGTYEQYF
TRBV27	TRBJ2-6	-	-	TGTGCCAGCAGTCATGGAGGGAGCTCTGGGGCCAACGTCCTGACTTTC	CASSHGGSSGANVLTF
TRBV6-2/TRBV6-3	TRBJ2-7	TRBD1	-	TGTGCCAGCAGTTCAGGGGGACAGGGGCGCGGATACTACGAGCAGTACTTC	CASSSGGQGRGYYEQYF
TRBV5-1	TRBJ2-3	-	once	TGCGCCAGCTCTTCACTAGATACGCAGTATTTT	CASSSLDTQYF
TRBV11-2	TRBJ2-5	-	few	TGTGCCAGCAGTCCCGCAACCAGCGGCCTCCAGACCCAGTACTTC	CASSPATSGLQTQYF
TRBV10-2	TRBJ2-7	TRBD2	-	TGCGCCAGCAGTACTAGCGGGGGTTCCTACGAGCAGTACTTC	CASSTSGGSYEQYF
TRBV21-1	TRBJ2-1	-	few	TGTGCCAGCAGCAATAAGACAGTGGGTGAGAATGAGCAGTTCTTC	CASSNKTVGENEQFF